These 25 T cell receptor beta chains share one sample of origin, sequenced in a study of glioma-infiltrating T cells after dendritic cell vaccination. Indicated time point: after dendritic cell vaccination, including at tumor progression/relapse. The method was immunoSEQ multiplex PCR; TCRdb's version includes in-frame clones alone and lacks a portion of them. The sample records roughly 60,000 clones, roughly 80% being singletons. The sample here was blood, taken after dendritic cell vaccination. These receptors were collected from a human donor with glioblastoma.

The rearrangement uses TRBV6-1 and TRBJ1-2; a weak D match, TRBD1 (6 bases). The CDR3 runs to 14 residues. CDR1 and CDR2 (germline): MNHNS, SASEGT. With 2 bases removed from V and 4 bases from J, the gap between germline ends came to 11 bases. The CDR3 protein is CASSESGDGYGYTF. CDR3 sequence (DNA): TGTGCCAGCAGTGAATCAGGGGATGGCTATGGCTACACCTTC.

J is TRBJ2-3 and V is TRBV7-3, with 8 positions matching TRBD2. Germline trimming cut 2 bases from V and 8 bases from J; bases unmatched to any gene: 12. CDR1 is SGHTA, CDR2 FQGTGA, per germline. The CDR3 length is 16 residues. In DNA, the CDR3 is TGTGCCAGCAGCTTACGAGCGGGGGCCAACGGAGGTACGCAGTATTTT. This codes for CASSLRAGANGGTQYF.

The CDR3 is CASSSGDRQYNEQFF. The CDR3 coding sequence is TGTGCCAGCAGCTCCGGGGACAGGCAATACAATGAGCAGTTCTTC. The chain couples TRBV11-2 to TRBJ2-1, with 8 bases identical to TRBD1. Per the germline V gene, CDR1 is SGHAT and CDR2 is FQNNGV. V trimming: 4 bases; J trimming: 4 bases; junction bases outside the gene matches: 6. The CDR3 covers 15 residues.

The CDR3 is CASSLGLREKLFF. The CDR3 region has the DNA TGCGCCAGCAGCTTGGGGCTTCGTGAAAAACTGTTTTTT. V and J are TRBV5-1 and TRBJ1-4; D is undetermined. The CDR3 has 13 amino acids. Trimming pared 0 bases from V and 7 bases from J, leaving 7 bases between. CDR1 and CDR2 from the germline V gene are SGHRS and YFSETQ.

Note on this clone: One end of the junction is discordant with germline, which a read error may explain. J is TRBJ2-1 and V is TRBV4-1; TRBD2 agrees at 8 bases. This CDR3 is 17 amino acids long. Germline assignment: CDR1 MGHRA and CDR2 YSYEKL. CDR3 sequence reads: CASRQDRGGATYNEQFF. CDR3 sequence (DNA): TGCGCCAGCAGGCAAGACCGGGGGGGGGCCACCTACAATGAGCAGTTCTTC.

The chain uses TRBV7-2 and TRBJ2-3; 11 nucleotides line up with TRBD2. Germline V gives CDR1 SGHTA, CDR2 FQGNSA. This CDR3 has 17 residues. V lost 1 base and J lost 4; bases outside the gene matches: 7. CDR3 residues: CASSLVFSGGASDTQYF. CDR3 nucleotide sequence: TGTGCCAGCAGCTTAGTTTTTAGCGGGGGGGCATCAGATACGCAGTATTTT.

The chain links TRBV7-6 to TRBJ2-3; D is ambiguous. The ends were cut back, 6 bases at V and 0 bases at J, with 7 bases in the middle. The CDR3 is 13 amino acids. The V gene's germline CDR1 is SGHVS and CDR2 FNYEAQ. CDR3 loop: CASSPYSTDTQYF. DNA of the CDR3: TGTGCCAGCAGTCCCTATAGCACAGATACGCAGTATTTT.

The rearrangement joins TRBV5-1 to TRBJ1-6, with D tentatively TRBD1 (5 bases). The CDR3 consists of 14 residues. The germline V and J ends were trimmed by 1 base and 4 bases, with 6 bases remaining between them. The germline V gene encodes CDR1 SGHRS and CDR2 YFSETQ. This chain's CDR3 is CASSLRQYNSPLHF. The CDR3 DNA follows: TGCGCCAGCAGCTTGAGACAGTATAATTCACCCCTCCACTTT.

The rearrangement joins TRBV6-5 to TRBJ1-2, with D tentatively TRBD1 (5 bases). Germline V gene sequence: CDR1 MNHEY, CDR2 SVGAGI. V lost 2 bases and J lost 8, with 12 bases in between. The CDR3 length is 13 residues. In DNA form, the CDR3 reads TGTGCCAGCAGTTACGACAGCTGGATGGGCTACACCTTC. This gives the protein CASSYDSWMGYTF.

This sequence joins TRBV7-9 and TRBJ1-1; TRBD1 might be the D (5 bases). This CDR3 spans 14 amino acids. Germline CDR1 is SEHNR and CDR2 is FQNEAQ (reference sequence). Trimming shortened V by 4 bases and J by 4 bases, and 13 bases separated the two germline ends. CDR3: CASSYGGVSTEAFF. The CDR3 bases are TGTGCCAGCAGCTACGGGGGGGTGAGCACTGAAGCTTTCTTT.

This sequence joins TRBV9 and TRBJ1-1, with TRBD1 matching 8 bases. Losses at the gene ends were 0 bases for V and 3 bases for J; bases not matched to a gene: 4. The CDR3 is 15 amino acids. Germline V gene data show CDR1 as SGDLS and CDR2 as YYNGEE. The CDR3: CASSVAAGGYTEAFF. The DNA for the CDR3 is TGTGCCAGCAGCGTAGCGGCAGGGGGCTACACTGAAGCTTTCTTT.

V and J are TRBV11-2 and TRBJ2-3, with a possible D match to TRBD2 (6 bases). The V gene's germline CDR1 is SGHAT and CDR2 FQNNGV. The CDR3 extends over 16 amino acids. The V end lost 0 bases, the J end lost 4 bases, and 14 bases lay between the germline ends. This CDR3 reads CASSLDGGDYSDTQYF. Here the CDR3 DNA reads TGTGCCAGCAGCTTAGATGGCGGGGATTATTCAGATACGCAGTATTTT.

This clone was counted a few times. The chain couples TRBV19 to TRBJ2-7, with D possibly matching TRBD2 (6 bases). The germline gives CDR1 LNHDA, CDR2 SQIVND (reference sequence). The CDR3 covers 16 residues. V lost 5 bases and J 2 bases, leaving 19 bases between the germline ends. CDR3 nucleotides: TGTGCCAGTAGTCGCCCAGTCGGGGGACCTCCCTACGAGCAGTACTTC. The encoded protein is CASSRPVGGPPYEQYF.

The chain carries TRBV19 and TRBJ1-1; 8 bases align to TRBD1. The CDR3 sequence is 16 residues long. Trimming removed 4 bases from V and 6 bases from J; junction bases left unmatched: 13. CDR1 and CDR2 (germline): LNHDA, SQIVND (reference sequence). The CDR3 nucleotides read TGTGCCAGTAGTAGAGCGACAGGGGACCCGTATCCTGAAGCTTTCTTT. This codes for CASSRATGDPYPEAFF.

This clone was recorded once. In nucleotides, the CDR3 is TGTGCCAGCAGCCACGGACAGGGGGCTACAGATACGCAGTATTTT. It translates to CASSHGQGATDTQYF. V and J are TRBV5-4 and TRBJ2-3, with 11 bases that match TRBD1. J gave up 3 bases and V 4 bases, and 4 bases lay outside the gene matches. Germline V lookup: CDR1 SGHNT, CDR2 YYREEE (reference sequence). This CDR3 comprises 15 residues.

The V and J genes are TRBV7-6 and TRBJ2-7; 7 bases are shared with TRBD1. The CDR3 runs 14 residues. The J segment lost 4 bases and the V segment lost 3 bases, leaving 6 bases of the junction unmatched. Germline values: CDR1 SGHVS, CDR2 FNYEAQ. This CDR3 is CASSLGTAGYEQYF. Here the CDR3 DNA reads TGTGCCAGCAGCTTGGGGACAGCAGGATACGAGCAGTACTTC.

This clone was observed a single time. This chain joins TRBV7-8 and TRBJ2-3, with 10 bases that match TRBD2. CDR3 size: 17 residues. Germline CDR1 reads SGHVS; CDR2 reads FQNEAQ. Trimming removed 4 bases from V and 4 bases from J; junction bases left unmatched: 11. CDR3 residues: CASSSRGERGGSDTQYF. The DNA for the CDR3 is TGTGCCAGCAGCTCCCGCGGGGAGCGGGGGGGCTCAGATACGCAGTATTTT.

This clone was counted between two and nine times. The chain links TRBV30 to TRBJ1-2; D unclear. Trimming stripped 0 bases from V and 7 bases from J, with 12 bases between. This CDR3 has 13 amino acids. Germline CDR1 and CDR2: GTSNPN and SVGIG (reference sequence). The CDR3 DNA reads as TGTGCCTGGAGTGTAAGAAGGGAGGGTGGCTACACCTTC. It yields the protein CAWSVRREGGYTF. The full variable domain, completed using reference TRBV30 and TRBJ1-2, is SQTIHQWPATLVQPVGSPLSLECTVEGTSNPNLYWYRQAAGRGLQLLFYSVGIGQISSEVPQNLSASRPQDRQFILSSKKLLLSDSGFYLCAWSVRREGGYTFGSGTRLTVV.

This chain joins TRBV5-4 and TRBJ1-2; D is possibly TRBD1 (6 bases). CDR1 and CDR2 from the germline V gene are SGHNT and YYREEE (reference sequence). The V end was cut by 4 bases, the J end by 5 bases, with 12 bases between. The CDR3 is 13 amino acids. CDR3 protein: CASSRGQLYGYTF. The CDR3 DNA sequence: TGTGCCAGCAGCCGAGGACAGTTGTATGGCTACACCTTC. The variable domain in full, completed from reference TRBV5-4 and TRBJ1-2, reads ETGVTQSPTHLIKTRGQQVTLRCSSQSGHNTVSWYQQALGQGPQFIFQYYREEENGRGNFPPRFSGLQFPNYSSELNVNALELDDSALYLCASSRGQLYGYTFGSGTRLTVV.

The chain couples TRBV5-6 to TRBJ1-1; 9 nucleotides agree with TRBD1. The germline V gene has CDR1 SGHDT and CDR2 YYEEEE. After removal of 4 bases from V and 4 bases from J, the junction contained 5 bases not matched to a gene. CDR3 length: 14 residues. The CDR3 protein is CASSTDRGFTEAFF. CDR3 nucleotide sequence: TGTGCCAGCAGCACGGACAGGGGATTCACTGAAGCTTTCTTT.

The CDR3 DNA reads as TGTGCCAGCAGTGACGGACAGGGGGACACTGAAGCTTTCTTT. Its translation is CASSDGQGDTEAFF. The J gene is TRBJ1-1, the V gene TRBV2, with TRBD1 identical over 10 bases. Germline CDR1 is SNHLY and CDR2 is FYNNEI. The length of the CDR3 is 14 residues. V trimming: 3 bases; J trimming: 3 bases; junction bases outside the gene matches: 1.

V gene TRBV30 combines with J gene TRBJ2-3; 8 nucleotides align to TRBD2. The V gene's germline CDR1 is GTSNPN and CDR2 SVGIG (reference sequence). Trimming at V came to 5 bases and at J to 5 bases, leaving 9 bases not matched to a gene. The CDR3 has 14 residues. CDR3 DNA sequence: TGTGCCTGGCGGGTTGCGGGGGGCGGAGATACGCAGTATTTT. Translating gives CAWRVAGGGDTQYF.

V and J are TRBV4-3 and TRBJ2-6; 8 bases match TRBD1. With V trimmed by 3 bases and J by 4 bases, 5 bases remained unmatched. The CDR3 is 16 residues long. Per the germline V gene, CDR1 is LGHNA and CDR2 is YSLEER. The DNA for the CDR3 is TGCGCCAGCAGCCAGAGGACAGGGTCCGGGGCCAACGTCCTGACTTTC. It specifies CASSQRTGSGANVLTF.

The chain combines TRBV6-6 with TRBJ1-2; D not resolved. From germline, CDR1 is MNHNY and CDR2 SVGAGI (reference sequence). The CDR3 is made up of 14 amino acids. Trimming took off 0 bases at V and 4 bases at J, with 9 bases between the two ends. CDR3 amino acids: CASSYSAQLYGYTF. The CDR3 nucleotides read TGTGCCAGCAGTTACTCAGCACAGCTCTATGGCTACACCTTC.

The rearrangement uses TRBV7-9 and TRBJ2-1; 15 positions agree with TRBD2. CDR3 length: 16 residues. CDR1 and CDR2 from the germline V gene are SEHNR and FQNEAQ (reference sequence). The trim removed 3 bases at V and 9 bases at J, leaving 6 bases unmatched. CDR3 sequence: CASSFAGTSGGFEQFF. CDR3 bases: TGTGCCAGCAGCTTTGCTGGGACTAGCGGGGGGTTTGAGCAGTTCTTC.